Listed below are T cell receptor beta chains from one sample, sequenced in a study of OX40 agonist ivuxolimab in advanced cancers. TCRdb's table, derived via immunoSEQ multiplex PCR, lists solely in-frame clones and lacks some. This table has about 72,000 clones, around 90% appearing once. The sample was CD4+ or CD8+ T cells sorted from blood, taken in a trial of the OX40 agonist ivuxolimab. The receptors were sampled from an adult with an advanced solid tumor such as melanoma, head and neck, liver or kidney cancer. CDR3s include the opening cysteine and the closing phenylalanine or tryptophan. The order of the fields is V gene, D gene, J gene, clone size, CDR3 DNA, CDR3 protein. D genes are given only for firm matches. Clone size is stated in some rows and not others, as once, few, many or a class when expanded.

v_call: TRBV9; d_call: TRBD2; j_call: TRBJ2-2; clone_size: .; cdr3_nt: TGTGCCAGCAGCGTTTCTGGGACTAGCTTTCGGGGCGGGGAGCTGTTTTTT; cdr3_aa: CASSVSGTSFRGGELFF
v_call: TRBV7-8; d_call: .; j_call: TRBJ2-7; clone_size: .; cdr3_nt: TGTGCCAGCAGCCCGCGTACGGGGGCCTACGAGCAGTACTTC; cdr3_aa: CASSPRTGAYEQYF
v_call: TRBV28; d_call: TRBD1; j_call: TRBJ1-2; clone_size: .; cdr3_nt: TGTGCCAGCTCGGGACAGGTCTATGGCTACACCTTC; cdr3_aa: CASSGQVYGYTF
v_call: TRBV5-1; d_call: .; j_call: TRBJ2-5; clone_size: .; cdr3_nt: TGCGCCAGTAAATGGGGGGAAAAAGAGACCCAGTACTTC; cdr3_aa: CASKWGEKETQYF
v_call: TRBV11-2; d_call: .; j_call: TRBJ2-7; clone_size: .; cdr3_nt: TGTGCCAGCAGCTCGCCGACGGGTTACGAGCAGTACTTC; cdr3_aa: CASSSPTGYEQYF
v_call: TRBV19; d_call: TRBD1; j_call: TRBJ1-3; clone_size: .; cdr3_nt: TGTGCCAGTAGTCCACAAGGGACAGGGGCAAACTCTGGAAACACCATATATTTT; cdr3_aa: CASSPQGTGANSGNTIYF
v_call: TRBV30; d_call: .; j_call: TRBJ2-7; clone_size: .; cdr3_nt: TGTGCCTGGTCTGCAGGCTACGAGCAGTACTTC; cdr3_aa: CAWSAGYEQYF
v_call: TRBV18; d_call: .; j_call: TRBJ2-7; clone_size: .; cdr3_nt: TGTGCCAGCTCACCACGAATAGGTTCCTACGAGCAGTACTTC; cdr3_aa: CASSPRIGSYEQYF
v_call: TRBV5-8; d_call: TRBD1; j_call: TRBJ2-5; clone_size: .; cdr3_nt: TGTGCCAGCAGCTGGAGACAGGGGAGGAAGGAGACCCAGTACTTC; cdr3_aa: CASSWRQGRKETQYF
v_call: TRBV28; d_call: TRBD1; j_call: TRBJ2-7; clone_size: .; cdr3_nt: TGTGCCAGCAAGAGGGGGCAGTCCTACGAGCAGTACTTC; cdr3_aa: CASKRGQSYEQYF
v_call: TRBV10-1; d_call: TRBD1; j_call: TRBJ1-4; clone_size: once; cdr3_nt: TGCGCCAGCAGGGGGACTGACAGGGGATGGGAAAAACTGTTTTTT; cdr3_aa: CASRGTDRGWEKLFF
v_call: TRBV6-5; d_call: .; j_call: TRBJ2-3; clone_size: .; cdr3_nt: TGTGCCAGCAGTCTAGCCCGCACAGATACGCAGTATTTT; cdr3_aa: CASSLARTDTQYF
v_call: TRBV18; d_call: .; j_call: TRBJ1-3; clone_size: .; cdr3_nt: TGTGCCAGCTCACCAGAGCTCAGTGACGGAAACACCATATATTTT; cdr3_aa: CASSPELSDGNTIYF
v_call: TRBV7-2; d_call: TRBD1; j_call: TRBJ2-5; clone_size: once; cdr3_nt: TGTGCCAGCAGCACGAGGACAGGGAGGCAAGAGACCCAGTACTTC; cdr3_aa: CASSTRTGRQETQYF
v_call: TRBV7-2; d_call: .; j_call: TRBJ2-7; clone_size: .; cdr3_nt: TGTGCCAGCAGCTTAGAATTTGGGAGCGAGCAGTACTTC; cdr3_aa: CASSLEFGSEQYF
v_call: TRBV7-3; d_call: TRBD1; j_call: TRBJ1-6; clone_size: few; cdr3_nt: TGTGCCAGCAGCTTAACCGGGACAGGCAATTCACCCCTCCACTTT; cdr3_aa: CASSLTGTGNSPLHF
v_call: TRBV6-5; d_call: TRBD1; j_call: TRBJ2-7; clone_size: .; cdr3_nt: TGTGCCAGCAGTGTAACCGGACAGGGCTACGAGCAGTACTTC; cdr3_aa: CASSVTGQGYEQYF
v_call: TRBV7-9; d_call: .; j_call: TRBJ1-2; clone_size: .; cdr3_nt: TGTGCCAGCAGCTTGGCCCTGTCCTATGGCTACACCTTC; cdr3_aa: CASSLALSYGYTF
v_call: TRBV11-2; d_call: .; j_call: TRBJ1-1; clone_size: .; cdr3_nt: TGTGCCAGCAGCTCTGGACGACTAGTTCACATGAACACTGAAGCTTTCTTT; cdr3_aa: CASSSGRLVHMNTEAFF
v_call: TRBV5-1; d_call: TRBD1; j_call: TRBJ1-1; clone_size: .; cdr3_nt: TGCGCCAGCACCTCCGCAGGACAGGGTAACACTGAAGCTTTCTTT; cdr3_aa: CASTSAGQGNTEAFF
v_call: TRBV10-3; d_call: .; j_call: TRBJ1-3; clone_size: once; cdr3_nt: TGTGCCATCGCCAGCGACATTTCTGGAAACACCATATATTTT; cdr3_aa: CAIASDISGNTIYF
v_call: TRBV4-2; d_call: .; j_call: TRBJ1-5; clone_size: .; cdr3_nt: TGTGCCAGCAGCCAAGCAGGCATCGAGGGGCCCCAGCATTTT; cdr3_aa: CASSQAGIEGPQHF
v_call: TRBV6-5; d_call: .; j_call: TRBJ1-2; clone_size: .; cdr3_nt: TGTGCCAGCACCCCGGGATTAGGGAGCTATGGCTACACCTTC; cdr3_aa: CASTPGLGSYGYTF
v_call: TRBV28; d_call: .; j_call: TRBJ1-1; clone_size: .; cdr3_nt: TGTGCCAGCAGGCACCAAGATTTCAACACTGAAGCTTTCTTT; cdr3_aa: CASRHQDFNTEAFF
v_call: TRBV5-5; d_call: TRBD2; j_call: TRBJ2-3; clone_size: .; cdr3_nt: TGTGCCAGCAGCTTGGGACTAGCGGGGGCCGGAACTAGCACAGATACGCAGTATTTT; cdr3_aa: CASSLGLAGAGTSTDTQYF
v_call: TRBV10-2; d_call: .; j_call: TRBJ1-2; clone_size: .; cdr3_nt: TGCGCCAGCAGTGAGGGTAGGACTCCGTCGTATGGCTACACCTTC; cdr3_aa: CASSEGRTPSYGYTF
v_call: TRBV5-6; d_call: .; j_call: TRBJ2-1; clone_size: .; cdr3_nt: TGTGCCAGCAGCGGACGAGGCCTCTACAATGAGCAGTTCTTC; cdr3_aa: CASSGRGLYNEQFF